The entry below describes one T cell receptor beta chain. Its cognate antigen is unknown. Each of the CD4+ naive, central memory, regulatory and stem cell-like memory populations was sorted via CD45RO/CCR7/CD25/CD127/CD95/CD27. The ends lost 1 base at V and 0 bases at J; junction bases unmatched: 7. The CDR3 totals 17 residues. Per the germline V gene, CDR1 is SGHTA and CDR2 is FQGNSA. The sample is drawn from a study of beta chain features in type 1 diabetes. Turning to the study itself: Researchers looked at some 110 million sorted cells across all samples. Study-level findings and limits: Shorter TCRB CDR3s, moderately but significantly so, were found in Type 1 diabetes patients in all four CD4+ subsets. Compared to healthy donors, patients appeared to have naive, central memory and Treg TCRB repertoires that were more alike. It was not settled here whether HLA type affects TCRB rearrangement.

Sequencing targeted expressed TCRB transcripts, as all isolated RNA had been reverse transcribed. Sequenced by immunoSEQ multiplex PCR; TCRdb stores in-frame clones only, minus some. The sample lists 100,000 to 150,000 clones; roughly 10% were seen once. Sequencing was carried out using central memory CD4+ T cells from blood. This TCR was sampled from a young man with type 1 diabetes. V and J are TRBV7-2 and TRBJ2-7; TRBD2 matches 9 bases. The CDR3, as DNA: TGTGCCAGCAGCTTAGAACCCTCTAGCGGGGTCTCCTACGAGCAGTACTTC. It is translated as CASSLEPSSGVSYEQYF.